The 23 T cell receptor beta chains reported below all come from one sample, sequenced in a study of blood T cell repertoires in COVID-19. TCRdb's table, derived via immunoSEQ multiplex PCR, lists solely in-frame clones and lacks some. The data show hundreds of thousands of clones, with 85% to 90% seen just once and roughly 10% held by the top ten. Sequenced sample: peripheral blood. These receptors were taken from a woman under 40 with COVID-19, enrolled during active disease.

The chain employs TRBV7-8 and TRBJ1-5; TRBD1 is a possible D gene (6 bases). From germline, CDR1 is SGHVS and CDR2 FQNEAQ. The CDR3 sequence is 15 residues long. Deletions cut 5 bases from V and 4 bases from J, with 15 bases between. The CDR3 loop reads CASSTTRDTNQPQHF. Here the CDR3 DNA reads TGTGCCAGCAGCACCACCCGGGACACAAATCAGCCCCAGCATTTT.

This chain connects TRBV5-6 to TRBJ1-3, with TRBD1 matching 8 bases. The germline V gene encodes CDR1 SGHDT and CDR2 YYEEEE. This CDR3 contains 18 residues. V gave up 0 bases and J gave up 0 bases; unmatched junction bases: 8. The CDR3 is CASSLVLTGDYSGNTIYF. CDR3 bases: TGTGCCAGCAGCTTGGTTTTGACAGGGGATTACTCTGGAAACACCATATATTTT.

The chain employs TRBV5-1 and TRBJ2-1; 7 bases fit TRBD2. The CDR3 spans 14 residues. Germline values: CDR1 SGHRS, CDR2 YFSETQ. Trimming at V came to 5 bases and at J to 4 bases, leaving 6 bases not matched to a gene. CDR3 nucleotide sequence: TGCGCCAGCAGGATCGGCGGGAGATACAATGAGCAGTTCTTC. This encodes CASRIGGRYNEQFF.

The genes are TRBV28 and TRBJ2-5; D is possibly TRBD1 (6 bases). Germline V gene sequence: CDR1 MDHEN, CDR2 SYDVKM. V lost 5 bases, J lost 5 bases, and 12 bases lay in between. The CDR3 is made up of 13 amino acids. The CDR3 sequence: CASSPVTGETQYF. For the CDR3, the DNA is TGTGCCAGCAGTCCCGTTACAGGGGAGACCCAGTACTTC.

This clone was observed a handful of times. V and J are TRBV5-5 and TRBJ1-1, with D unclear. The germline V gene has CDR1 SGHKS and CDR2 YYEKEE (reference sequence). The CDR3 totals 15 residues. The V gene lost 4 bases and the J gene lost 1 base, with 14 bases spanning the gap. This CDR3 is CASSRPGPRNTEAFF. The CDR3 region has the DNA TGTGCCAGCAGCCGGCCGGGTCCTCGGAACACTGAAGCTTTCTTT.

This chain links TRBV10-3 with TRBJ1-1; D is perhaps TRBD1 (5 bases). CDR1 ENHRY and CDR2 SYGVKD come from the germline V gene. V lost 0 bases, J lost 4 bases, and 12 bases lay in between. CDR3 size: 15 residues. The CDR3 region has the DNA TGTGCCATCAGTGAGTCGAGACAGTTGGGCACTGAAGCTTTCTTT. It encodes CAISESRQLGTEAFF.

The chain recombines TRBV7-2 with TRBJ2-3; possible D gene TRBD2, 6 bases. V lost 7 bases and J 2 bases, leaving 10 bases between the germline ends. The germline CDR1 and CDR2 sequences are SGHTA and FQGNSA. The CDR3 is made up of 13 amino acids. CDR3 DNA: TGTGCCAGCAACGGGGGAACCACAGATACGCAGTATTTT. Its protein is CASNGGTTDTQYF.

V is TRBV6-1 and J is TRBJ1-5; possible D gene TRBD1, 5 bases. Trimming shortened V by 0 bases and J by 3 bases, and 6 bases separated the two germline ends. The germline gives CDR1 MNHNS, CDR2 SASEGT. CDR3 length: 14 amino acids. The DNA of the CDR3 is TGTGCCAGCAGTGAAGCGGGGCCCAATCAGCCCCAGCATTTT. Its protein is CASSEAGPNQPQHF.

The chain couples TRBV6-2 or TRBV6-3 to TRBJ2-7; 8 bases are a match to TRBD2. V was pared by 2 bases and J by 4 bases, with 13 bases of the junction left unmatched. This CDR3 is built from 17 residues. Germline-derived CDR1 and CDR2 are MNHEY and SVGEGT. DNA of the CDR3: TGTGCCAGCAGTTACCCACCCCTAGCGGGCTTTGATTACGAGCAGTACTTC. Encoded protein: CASSYPPLAGFDYEQYF.

The chain uses TRBV28 and TRBJ1-2, with 7 positions matching TRBD1. Germline assignment: CDR1 MDHEN and CDR2 SYDVKM. This CDR3 is 13 amino acids long. J lost 6 bases, V lost 7 bases, and 8 bases had no gene match. The CDR3 DNA follows: TGTGCCAGCAAGGTCGGGACAGCCCATGGCTACACCTTC. Translated: CASKVGTAHGYTF.

This chain joins TRBV7-2 and TRBJ2-3, with 8 bases fitting TRBD2. Germline trimming cut 0 bases from V and 4 bases from J; bases unmatched to any gene: 3. The CDR3 consists of 15 residues. Germline CDR1 and CDR2: SGHTA and FQGNSA. The chain's CDR3 is CASSLASGEADTQYF. The CDR3 DNA is TGTGCCAGCAGCTTAGCTAGCGGGGAGGCAGATACGCAGTATTTT.

Here the CDR3 reads CASSYSRGYEQYF. The CDR3 DNA sequence: TGTGCCAGCAGTTACTCGAGAGGGTACGAGCAGTACTTC. The V gene is TRBV6-5, the J gene TRBJ2-7, with a weak D call TRBD2 (5 bases). This CDR3 has 13 residues. Germline V gene data show CDR1 as MNHEY and CDR2 as SVGAGI. Trimming took 0 bases from V and 4 from J, leaving 7 bases between them.

This clone was observed a handful of times. Here the CDR3 DNA reads TGTGCCAACCGCCGGGATATCGAGACCCAGTACTTC. This codes for CANRRDIETQYF. The genes are TRBV12-1 and TRBJ2-5; TRBD2, as called in the table, went unchecked against the DNA. TRBV12-1 is marked as a pseudogene. The CDR3 is 12 amino acids.

The rearrangement joins TRBV2 to TRBJ2-3; 10 bases match TRBD1. CDR3 length equals 12 residues. Germline V gene data show CDR1 as SNHLY and CDR2 as FYNNEI. V shed 3 bases, J shed 11 bases, and the junction held 2 bases outside the gene matches. For the CDR3, the DNA is TGTGCCAGCAGTGACCGGGACAGGGGGCAGTATTTT. Protein product: CASSDRDRGQYF. The full variable domain, rest sourced from reference TRBV2 and TRBJ2-3, is EPEVTQTPSHQVTQMGQEVILRCVPISNHLYFYWYRQILGQKVEFLVSFYNNEISEKSEIFDDQFSVERPDGSNFTLKIRSTKLEDSAMYFCASSDRDRGQYFGPGTRLTVL.

The gene calls are TRBV5-1 and TRBJ2-7; D not resolved. The CDR3 runs to 16 residues. V was shortened by 4 bases and J by 1 base, with 18 bases between the two germline ends. CDR1 SGHRS and CDR2 YFSETQ come from the germline V gene. The DNA for the CDR3 is TGCGCCAGCAGCCCCGCCTCTTCTGGGCCATCCTACGAGCAGTACTTC. Translation gives CASSPASSGPSYEQYF.

The rearrangement uses TRBV7-2 and TRBJ1-4; no firm D call. V dropped 2 bases and J dropped 1 base, with 8 bases sitting between them. This CDR3 region has 15 residues. Germline V lookup: CDR1 SGHTA, CDR2 FQGNSA. The CDR3 reads CASSLMRQTNEKLFF. CDR3 coding DNA: TGTGCCAGCAGCTTAATGCGGCAAACTAATGAAAAACTGTTTTTT.

The rearrangement joins TRBV3-1 (or the pseudogene TRBV3-2) to TRBJ2-3; TRBD2 aligns across 7 bases. This CDR3 comprises 16 residues. Germline trimming cut 4 bases from V and 0 bases from J; bases unmatched to any gene: 7. Per the germline V gene, CDR1 is LGHDT and CDR2 is YNNKEL (reference sequence). CDR3 in DNA: TGTGCCAGCAGCCCAGCCGCGGGAGACAGCACAGATACGCAGTATTTT. It yields the protein CASSPAAGDSTDTQYF.

The chain links TRBV11-2 to TRBJ1-5; D might be TRBD1 (6 bases). CDR1 and CDR2 from the germline V gene are SGHAT and FQNNGV. This CDR3 is built from 15 residues. V dropped 4 bases and J dropped 6 bases, with 16 bases sitting between them. The CDR3 loop reads CASSSGMGAGQPQHF. CDR3 nucleotide sequence: TGTGCCAGCAGCTCTGGAATGGGGGCAGGTCAGCCCCAGCATTTT.

The rearrangement joins TRBV6-5 to TRBJ2-2; TRBD1 matches at 12 bases. There are 15 residues in the CDR3. In germline, CDR1 is MNHEY, CDR2 SVGAGI. V lost 4 bases, J lost 6 bases, and 3 bases stayed unmatched. The CDR3 sequence: CASSFRDRGPGELFF. The CDR3 DNA reads TGTGCCAGCAGTTTCCGGGACAGGGGGCCCGGGGAGCTGTTTTTT.

The chain is built from TRBV5-1 and TRBJ2-2; TRBD2 matches at 8 bases. Germline V CDR1 and CDR2: SGHRS, YFSETQ. The CDR3 runs to 13 residues. Trimming cost V 2 bases and J 7 bases; bases outside gene matches: 1. CDR3 in amino acids: CASSLLADGELFF. CDR3 sequence (DNA): TGCGCCAGCAGCTTACTAGCGGACGGGGAGCTGTTTTTT.

This clone was observed once. V is TRBV12-3 or TRBV12-4 and J is TRBJ1-1; TRBD1 might be the D (6 bases). Trimming cost V 6 bases and J 5 bases, with 13 bases left between them. The CDR3 spans 13 residues. The CDR3 spells CASSLQGKTEAFF. CDR3 DNA sequence: TGTGCCAGCAGCCTCCAGGGGAAGACTGAAGCTTTCTTT.

The chain couples TRBV5-5 to TRBJ2-7; D possibly corresponds to TRBD1 (5 bases). This CDR3 has 14 amino acids. Germline V CDR1 and CDR2: SGHKS, YYEKEE (reference sequence). The ends were cut back, 2 bases at V and 2 bases at J, with 11 bases in the middle. CDR3 coding DNA: TGTGCCAGCAGCTTCTCGGCAGGGCCCTACGAGCAGTACTTC. It codes for CASSFSAGPYEQYF.

CDR3: CASSGGQGGEKLFF. The CDR3, as DNA: TGTGCCAGCAGCGGCGGACAGGGTGGGGAAAAACTGTTTTTT. The rearrangement uses TRBV5-4 and TRBJ1-4; 8 bases agree with TRBD1. CDR1 SGHNT and CDR2 YYREEE come from the germline V gene (reference sequence). CDR3 length equals 14 residues. The junction had 7 bases not matched to a gene; V was cut back by 4 bases and J by 8 bases.